The 30 T cell receptor beta chains listed next were all sequenced from one sample in a study of CD8 T cells in ankylosing spondylitis. TCRdb re-called the 5' RACE reads through MiXCR, storing one row per CDR3 protein. The sample shows about 92,000 distinct CDR3 sequences, roughly 8.8% of them seen only once. Sequencing was carried out using blood, either unsorted or a sorted T cell fraction (not recorded which). The receptor set was obtained from a male donor with ankylosing spondylitis or in good health (not recorded which).

The chain combines TRBV7-9 with TRBJ2-2; D gene uncertain. V was trimmed by 4 bases and J by 1 base, leaving 13 bases between them. CDR1 is SEHNR, CDR2 FQNEAQ, per germline (reference sequence). There are 16 residues in the CDR3. The chain's CDR3 is CASSSSMAENTGELFF. The CDR3 DNA sequence: TGTGCCAGCAGCTCATCGATGGCGGAGAACACCGGGGAGCTGTTTTTT.

There are many counts of this clonotype. This sequence joins TRBV6-6 and TRBJ2-7; no firm D call. CDR3 length: 13 amino acids. Trimming cost V 5 bases and J 2 bases, with 10 bases left between them. Germline CDR1 and CDR2: MNHNY and SVGAGI (reference sequence). CDR3: CASSKDGTYEQYF. CDR3 nucleotide sequence: TGTGCCAGCAGTAAGGACGGAACCTACGAGCAGTACTTC.

This clonotype was detected many times. The gene calls are TRBV27 and TRBJ1-1, with D hard to call. CDR1 MNHEY and CDR2 SMNVEV come from the germline V gene (reference sequence). The V end was cut by 8 bases, the J end by 0 bases, with 13 bases between. The CDR3 extends over 14 amino acids. The CDR3 loop reads CASRLTVMNTEAFF. Here the CDR3 DNA reads TGTGCCAGCCGACTAACAGTGATGAACACTGAAGCTTTCTTT.

This clonotype was recorded many times. The chain joins TRBV7-3 to TRBJ2-6, with D unclear. The germline V gene encodes CDR1 SGHTA and CDR2 FQGTGA. The germline V and J ends were trimmed by 4 bases and 2 bases, with 6 bases remaining between them. There are 14 residues in the CDR3. The CDR3 protein is CASSYSAGANVLTF. CDR3 DNA: TGTGCCAGCAGCTATTCGGCTGGGGCCAACGTCCTGACTTTC.

This clonotype has only a few counts. This chain joins TRBV5-1 and TRBJ2-3, with D unresolved. Germline V gene data show CDR1 as SGHRS and CDR2 as YFSETQ. The CDR3 extends over 13 amino acids. V shed 0 bases and J shed 2 bases, with 4 bases lying between them. The CDR3 DNA is TGCGCCAGCAGCTTGGATAACACAGATACGCAGTATTTT. This translates into CASSLDNTDTQYF.

This clonotype was seen only a few times. The CDR3 DNA follows: TGCAGTGCCCCCGGCGGGGGGGGGGGAAACACAGATACGCAGTATTTT. Translated: CSAPGGGGGNTDTQYF. The rearrangement joins TRBV20-1 to TRBJ2-3; 9 positions agree with TRBD2. This CDR3 contains 16 residues. J gave up 2 bases and V 6 bases, and 12 bases lay outside the gene matches. The germline CDR1 and CDR2 sequences are DFQATT and SNEGSKA (reference sequence).

This clonotype was observed at least ten times. The chain has TRBV5-1 and TRBJ2-1; D gene uncertain. The CDR3 length is 11 residues. Germline-derived CDR1 and CDR2 are SGHRS and YFSETQ. Deletions cut 3 bases from V and 7 bases from J, with 5 bases between. The CDR3 region has the DNA TGCGCCAGCAGCTCCCAGAATGAGCAGTTCTTC. Translated: CASSSQNEQFF. The complete variable domain, with remaining parts taken from reference TRBV5-1 and TRBJ2-1, reads KAGVTQTPRYLIKTRGQQVTLSCSPISGHRSVSWYQQTPGQGLQFLFEYFSETQRNKGNFPGRFSGRQFSNSRSEMNVSTLELGDSALYLCASSSQNEQFFGPGTRLTVL.

In this sample, this clonotype turned up many times. CDR3 region: CASSVALGARAEAFF. The CDR3 DNA follows: TGTGCCAGCAGCGTAGCCTTGGGGGCCCGGGCTGAAGCTTTCTTT. The chain couples TRBV9 to TRBJ1-1; perhaps TRBD1 as D (6 bases). V was clipped by 0 bases and J by 6 bases, with 15 bases between them. Germline CDR1 is SGDLS and CDR2 is YYNGEE. The CDR3 is 15 residues long.

This clonotype was seen repeatedly, ten times or more. The V call is TRBV12-3 or TRBV12-4, the J call TRBJ1-1; no firm D call. The ends were cut back, 3 bases at V and 0 bases at J, with 5 bases in the middle. This CDR3 contains 13 residues. The CDR3 nucleotides read TGTGCCAGCAGTTTGGGTGTGAACACTGAAGCTTTCTTT. As protein: CASSLGVNTEAFF.

The rearrangement links TRBV9 to TRBJ2-1; D possibly matches TRBD1 or TRBD2 (6 bases each). The CDR3 is made up of 16 amino acids. V lost 2 bases and J 10 bases, leaving 22 bases between the germline ends. The V gene's germline CDR1 is SGDLS and CDR2 YYNGEE. Here the CDR3 reads CASSVLTGTRELEQFF. DNA of the CDR3: TGTGCCAGCAGCGTCCTAACAGGGACGCGGGAATTAGAGCAGTTCTTC.

This clonotype came up many times. CDR3 nucleotide sequence: TGCGCCAGCAGCTTGGACCATTGGGGCTCCTACGAGCAGTACTTC. Its protein product is CASSLDHWGSYEQYF. The J gene is TRBJ2-7, the V gene TRBV5-1; the D is unclear. Germline V gene sequence: CDR1 SGHRS, CDR2 YFSETQ. V was pared by 0 bases and J by 0 bases, with 10 bases between. This CDR3 has 15 residues.

At least ten counts were recorded for this clonotype. The CDR3 region has the DNA TGCAGTGCTGACAGCGGGATTATGGGAAATGAGCAGTTCTTC. Translated, it gives CSADSGIMGNEQFF. This chain connects TRBV20-1 to TRBJ2-1; 7 bases match TRBD2. Germline V lookup: CDR1 DFQATT, CDR2 SNEGSKA (reference sequence). After removal of 5 bases from V and 7 bases from J, the junction contained 11 bases not matched to a gene. The CDR3 spans 14 residues.

This clonotype occurred many times. This rearrangement joins TRBV12-3 or TRBV12-4 to TRBJ2-7; D possibly matches TRBD1 or TRBD2 (5 bases each). The CDR3 runs 13 residues. V lost 3 bases and J lost 2, with 8 bases in between. The CDR3 here is CASSLGDPYEQYF. CDR3 DNA sequence: TGTGCCAGCAGTTTGGGGGACCCCTACGAGCAGTACTTC.

This clonotype was detected many times. The chain employs TRBV5-1 and TRBJ1-3; D is unresolved. V shed 5 bases and J shed 2 bases, with 14 bases lying between them. Per germline, CDR1 SGHRS and CDR2 YFSETQ. This CDR3 region has 15 residues. This chain's CDR3 is CASSPSRAAGNTIYF. The CDR3, as DNA: TGCGCCAGCAGTCCGAGCCGAGCAGCTGGAAACACCATATATTTT.

This clonotype was seen many times. V is TRBV5-1 and J is TRBJ2-1; maybe TRBD1 (6 bases). Per the germline V gene, CDR1 is SGHRS and CDR2 is YFSETQ. This CDR3 is built from 15 residues. Trimming shortened V by 0 bases and J by 4 bases, and 11 bases separated the two germline ends. The CDR3 DNA reads as TGCGCCAGCAGCTTGGAAGGACAGCCATACAATGAGCAGTTCTTC. Residues: CASSLEGQPYNEQFF.

There are many counts of this clonotype. V usage is TRBV24-1 and J usage is TRBJ2-3; D is uncertain. Germline V gene data show CDR1 as KGHDR and CDR2 as SFDVKD. The CDR3 spans 16 residues. V gave up 4 bases and J gave up 3 bases, with 16 bases separating them. CDR3 DNA sequence: TGTGCCACCAGTGACCGCGGACGGGTCGGGACAGATACGCAGTATTTT. Residues: CATSDRGRVGTDTQYF.

This clonotype has at least ten counts. The chain's CDR3 is CSADSIQVLGANTGELFF. CDR3 bases: TGCAGTGCTGATTCCATTCAAGTTTTGGGAGCGAACACCGGGGAGCTGTTTTTT. The chain employs TRBV20-1 and TRBJ2-2; tentatively, D is TRBD2 (5 bases). Germline V CDR1 and CDR2: DFQATT, SNEGSKA (reference sequence). V gave up 5 bases and J gave up 0 bases, with 22 bases separating them. CDR3 length equals 18 residues.

This clonotype appeared a few times. The V gene is TRBV2, the J gene TRBJ2-3, with D possibly TRBD2 on 6 matching bases. Germline V lookup: CDR1 SNHLY, CDR2 FYNNEI. With 2 bases removed from V and 4 bases from J, the gap between germline ends came to 16 bases. This CDR3 contains 16 residues. The CDR3 nucleotides read TGTGCCAGCAGTGAATCGGAACTAGCCTTAGCAGATACGCAGTATTTT. It encodes CASSESELALADTQYF. Full variable domain (remainder filled in from reference TRBV2 and TRBJ2-3): EPEVTQTPSHQVTQMGQEVILRCVPISNHLYFYWYRQILGQKVEFLVSFYNNEISEKSEIFDDQFSVERPDGSNFTLKIRSTKLEDSAMYFCASSESELALADTQYFGPGTRLTVL.

In regard to this clonotype: One junction end disagrees with the germline gene, perhaps due to a read error. V and J are TRBV11-3 and TRBJ2-5; D perhaps matches TRBD1 (6 bases). The CDR3 has 16 amino acids. Germline CDR1 SGHNT, CDR2 YENEEA. The CDR3 reads CTSSLTGRRAQETQYF. The CDR3, as DNA: TGTACCAGCAGCCTGACAGGCCGCCGGGCTCAAGAGACCCAGTACTTC.

In its sample, this clonotype was seen many times. The V call is TRBV5-1, the J call TRBJ2-5; possibly TRBD2 for D (7 bases). Trimming shortened V by 2 bases and J by 1 base, and 12 bases separated the two germline ends. CDR1 is SGHRS and CDR2 is YFSETQ in the germline V gene. This CDR3 region has 15 residues. CDR3 DNA: TGCGCCAGCAGCTTTAGGGCGGGGGCCCAAGAGACCCAGTACTTC. Encoded protein: CASSFRAGAQETQYF.

This clonotype was observed many times. The chain employs TRBV5-1 and TRBJ2-1; possibly TRBD2 for D (7 bases). CDR1 is SGHRS, CDR2 YFSETQ, per germline. With 6 bases removed from V and 5 bases from J, the gap between germline ends came to 21 bases. This CDR3 has 16 amino acids. The CDR3 DNA sequence: TGCGCCAGCACCCTGCTAGGCGGGGGCGGAAACAATGAGCAGTTCTTC. Residues: CASTLLGGGGNNEQFF. The whole variable domain, remainder taken from reference TRBV5-1 and TRBJ2-1, is KAGVTQTPRYLIKTRGQQVTLSCSPISGHRSVSWYQQTPGQGLQFLFEYFSETQRNKGNFPGRFSGRQFSNSRSEMNVSTLELGDSALYLCASTLLGGGGNNEQFFGPGTRLTVL.

This clonotype showed up many times. The J gene is TRBJ2-7, the V gene TRBV13; 7 bases line up with TRBD2. J lost 4 bases, V lost 2 bases, and 11 bases had no gene match. Per germline, CDR1 PRHDT and CDR2 FYEKMQ (reference sequence). This CDR3 contains 16 residues. CDR3 in DNA: TGTGCCAGCAGCTTATGGTCCAGCGGGGAAAGTTACGAGCAGTACTTC. Amino acids: CASSLWSSGESYEQYF.

V and J are TRBV7-3 and TRBJ2-2; D not resolved. Looked up from germline, CDR1 is SGHTA and CDR2 is FQGTGA. Trimming left V 5 bases short and J 5 bases short, with 9 bases between. The CDR3 has 13 amino acids. The CDR3 DNA reads as TGTGCCAGCAGCCCCGTGGGTACCGGGGAGCTGTTTTTT. This translates into CASSPVGTGELFF.

This clonotype was seen at least ten times. The V gene is TRBV5-1, the J gene TRBJ1-2; the D is unclear. The CDR3 totals 14 residues. Germline CDR1 and CDR2: SGHRS and YFSETQ. V shed 1 base and J shed 0 bases, with 7 bases lying between them. CDR3 DNA sequence: TGCGCCAGCAGCTTGTTGTTAACTAACTATGGCTACACCTTC. This sequence encodes CASSLLLTNYGYTF.

This clonotype appeared many times. The chain combines TRBV6-5 with TRBJ2-3; D is uncertain. Germline CDR1 reads MNHEY; CDR2 reads SVGAGI. The CDR3 runs 14 residues. Trimming stripped 4 bases from V and 5 bases from J, with 13 bases between. This chain's CDR3 is CASSWELLVDTQYF. CDR3 DNA: TGTGCCAGCAGTTGGGAACTTCTTGTAGATACGCAGTATTTT.

In this sample, this clonotype turned up many times. This chain joins TRBV29-1 and TRBJ1-1; the match to TRBD1 covers 10 bases. Germline-derived CDR1 and CDR2 are SQVTM and ANQGSEA. This CDR3 is 14 amino acids long. The junction had 5 bases not matched to a gene; V was cut back by 4 bases and J by 3 bases. CDR3 in DNA: TGCAGCGTTGCCAGACAGGGGGCGGACACTGAAGCTTTCTTT. This encodes CSVARQGADTEAFF.

This clonotype was picked up many times. This chain joins TRBV7-2 and TRBJ2-4; 8 nucleotides line up with TRBD1. V dropped 2 bases and J dropped 6; count of bases not matched to a gene: 9. The CDR3 extends over 16 amino acids. Germline lookup yields CDR1 SGHTA and CDR2 FQGNSA. The CDR3 spells CASSLTGQGIGNIQYF. In DNA form, the CDR3 reads TGTGCCAGCAGCTTAACCGGACAGGGTATTGGAAACATTCAGTACTTC.

This clonotype was detected ten times or more. The genes are TRBV6-1 and TRBJ1-5; 10 bases fit TRBD1. The CDR3 is 14 residues long. The germline V gene has CDR1 MNHNS and CDR2 SASEGT. V lost 7 bases, J lost 7 bases, and 7 bases stayed unmatched. Here the CDR3 reads CASIDRGLGQPQHF. The DNA of the CDR3 is TGTGCCAGCATCGACAGGGGGCTTGGGCAGCCCCAGCATTTT.

At least ten counts were recorded for this clonotype. This chain uses TRBV7-6 with TRBJ1-1; tentatively, D is TRBD1 (5 bases). V was trimmed by 8 bases and J by 5 bases, leaving 15 bases between them. CDR1 and CDR2 (germline): SGHVS, FNYEAQ. The CDR3 has 13 residues. The CDR3, as DNA: TGTGCCAGCGGAGAGGGGTTGGTGACTGAAGCTTTCTTT. Translating gives CASGEGLVTEAFF.

This clonotype was recorded at least ten times. The V and J genes are TRBV30 and TRBJ1-2; D is undetermined. The CDR3 has 12 residues. The germline CDR1 and CDR2 sequences are GTSNPN and SVGIG (reference sequence). Trimming stripped 0 bases from V and 5 bases from J, with 7 bases between. The CDR3 reads CAWSVFMYGYTF. DNA of the CDR3: TGTGCCTGGAGTGTATTCATGTATGGCTACACCTTC.